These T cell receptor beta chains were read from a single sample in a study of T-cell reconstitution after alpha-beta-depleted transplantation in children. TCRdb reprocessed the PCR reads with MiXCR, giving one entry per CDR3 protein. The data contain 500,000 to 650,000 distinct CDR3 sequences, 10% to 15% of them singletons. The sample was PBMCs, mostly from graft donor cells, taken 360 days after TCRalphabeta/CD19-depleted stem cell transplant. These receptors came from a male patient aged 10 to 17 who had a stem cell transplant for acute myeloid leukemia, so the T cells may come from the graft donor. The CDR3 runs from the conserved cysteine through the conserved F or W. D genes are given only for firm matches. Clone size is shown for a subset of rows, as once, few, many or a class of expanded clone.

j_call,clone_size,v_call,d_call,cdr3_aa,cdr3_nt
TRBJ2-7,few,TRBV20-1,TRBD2,CSALVSGRDSYEQYF,TGCAGTGCCCTAGTTAGCGGGAGGGACTCCTACGAGCAGTACTTC
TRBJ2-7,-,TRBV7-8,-,CASSPASEEQYF,TGTGCCAGCAGCCCAGCGTCGGAGGAGCAGTACTTC
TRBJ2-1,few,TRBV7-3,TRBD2,CASSVRLAGGHNEQFF,TGTGCCAGCAGCGTTCGACTAGCGGGAGGTCACAATGAGCAGTTCTTC
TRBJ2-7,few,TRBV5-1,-,CASNPNLGQTSEQYF,TGCGCCAGCAACCCCAATTTAGGACAGACATCCGAGCAGTACTTC
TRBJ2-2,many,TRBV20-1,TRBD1,CSASTTGWSTGELFF,TGCAGTGCTAGTACGACAGGGTGGAGCACCGGGGAGCTGTTTTTT
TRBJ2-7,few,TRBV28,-,CASSSIRGREQYF,TGTGCCAGCAGTTCCATCAGGGGAAGGGAGCAGTACTTC
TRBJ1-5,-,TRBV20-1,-,CSARGRSNQPQHF,TGCAGTGCTAGAGGGCGATCCAATCAGCCCCAGCATTTT
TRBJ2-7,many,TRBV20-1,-,CSAWPGGEQYF,TGCAGTGCGTGGCCCGGGGGCGAGCAGTACTTC
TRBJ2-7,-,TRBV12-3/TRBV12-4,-,CASSSRDGLFWYEQYF,TGTGCCAGCAGTTCCCGGGACGGCCTCTTTTGGTACGAGCAGTACTTC
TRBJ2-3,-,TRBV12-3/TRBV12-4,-,CASSLALGYTQYF,TGTGCCAGCAGTTTAGCGCTGGGCTATACGCAGTATTTT
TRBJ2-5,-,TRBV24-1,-,CATSLAGPQETQYF,TGTGCCACCAGTTTGGCGGGACCTCAAGAGACCCAGTACTTC
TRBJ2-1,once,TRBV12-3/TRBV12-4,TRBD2,CASSWTSGRGEQFF,TGTGCCAGCAGTTGGACTAGCGGGAGAGGAGAGCAGTTCTTC
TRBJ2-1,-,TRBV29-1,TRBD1,CSVVLDRAYNEQFF,TGCAGCGTTGTACTGGACAGGGCCTACAATGAGCAGTTCTTC
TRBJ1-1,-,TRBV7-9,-,CASSLDLDVGTEAFF,TGTGCCAGCAGCTTAGACCTTGACGTTGGCACTGAAGCTTTCTTT
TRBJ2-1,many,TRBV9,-,CASSLKIAAPDNEQFF,TGTGCCAGCAGCCTCAAGATAGCCGCCCCCGACAATGAGCAGTTCTTC
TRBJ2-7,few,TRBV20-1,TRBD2,CSAQRGLAGRYEQYF,TGCAGTGCGCAACGTGGACTAGCGGGGAGATACGAGCAGTACTTC
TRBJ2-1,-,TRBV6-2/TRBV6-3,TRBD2,CASSYSTWTSATTYNEQFF,TGTGCCAGCAGTTACTCGACTTGGACTAGCGCGACGACCTACAATGAGCAGTTCTTC
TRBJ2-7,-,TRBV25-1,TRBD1,CASSEWGTGVPYEQYF,TGTGCCAGCAGTGAATGGGGGACAGGGGTCCCCTACGAGCAGTACTTC
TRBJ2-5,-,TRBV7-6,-,CASSLGSGGPIAAQYF,TGTGCCAGCAGCTTAGGCTCCGGCGGGCCCATTGCGGCCCAGTACTTC
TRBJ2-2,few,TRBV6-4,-,CASGVEANTGELFF,TGTGCCAGCGGGGTGGAGGCGAACACCGGGGAGCTGTTTTTT
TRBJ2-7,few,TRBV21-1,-,CASSNLAGENEQYF,TGTGCCAGCAGCAACTTAGCGGGAGAAAACGAGCAGTACTTC
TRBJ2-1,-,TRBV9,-,CASSATWGDEQFF,TGTGCCAGCAGCGCGACCTGGGGGGATGAGCAGTTCTTC
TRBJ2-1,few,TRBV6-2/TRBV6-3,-,CASSYPIQGISYNEQFF,TGTGCCAGCAGTTACCCTATTCAGGGAATTTCCTACAATGAGCAGTTCTTC
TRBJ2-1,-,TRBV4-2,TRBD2,CASSLAGVAVGEQFF,TGTGCCAGCAGCCTAGCGGGAGTAGCTGTAGGTGAGCAGTTCTTC
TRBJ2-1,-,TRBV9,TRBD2,CASSVAGASGISYNEQFF,TGTGCCAGCAGCGTAGCCGGGGCTAGCGGGATCTCCTACAATGAGCAGTTCTTC
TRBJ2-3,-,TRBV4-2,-,CASSPGLGLDTQYF,TGTGCCAGCAGCCCGGGGCTCGGGTTGGATACGCAGTATTTT
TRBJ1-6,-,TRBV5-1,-,CASSLEAGINSPLHF,TGCGCCAGCAGCTTGGAGGCGGGTATCAATTCACCCCTCCACTTT
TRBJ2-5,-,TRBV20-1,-,CSARGGRAGETQYF,TGCAGTGCTAGGGGAGGCAGGGCAGGAGAGACCCAGTACTTC
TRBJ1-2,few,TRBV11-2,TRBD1,CASTFTDRVGYTF,TGTGCCAGCACCTTTACCGACAGGGTTGGCTACACCTTC